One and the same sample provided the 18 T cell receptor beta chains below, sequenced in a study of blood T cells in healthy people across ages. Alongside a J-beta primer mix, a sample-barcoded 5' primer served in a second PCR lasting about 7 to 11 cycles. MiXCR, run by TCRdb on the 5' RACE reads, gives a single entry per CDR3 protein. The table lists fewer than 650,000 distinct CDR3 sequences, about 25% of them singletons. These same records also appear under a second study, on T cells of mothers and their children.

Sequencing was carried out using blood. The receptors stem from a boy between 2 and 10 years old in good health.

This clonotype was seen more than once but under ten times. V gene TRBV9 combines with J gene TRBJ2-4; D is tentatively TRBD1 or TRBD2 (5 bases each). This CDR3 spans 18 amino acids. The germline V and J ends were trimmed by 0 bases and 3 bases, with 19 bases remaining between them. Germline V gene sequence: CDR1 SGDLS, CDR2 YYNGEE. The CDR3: CASSVDVGGPLSKNIQYF. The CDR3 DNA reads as TGTGCCAGCAGCGTAGACGTTGGGGGTCCACTAAGCAAAAACATTCAGTACTTC.

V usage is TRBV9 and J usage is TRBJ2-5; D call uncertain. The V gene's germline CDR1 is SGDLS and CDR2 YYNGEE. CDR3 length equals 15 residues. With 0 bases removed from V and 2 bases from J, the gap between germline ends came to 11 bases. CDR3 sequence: CASSVGRANQETQYF. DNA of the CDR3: TGTGCCAGCAGCGTAGGAAGAGCAAATCAAGAGACCCAGTACTTC.

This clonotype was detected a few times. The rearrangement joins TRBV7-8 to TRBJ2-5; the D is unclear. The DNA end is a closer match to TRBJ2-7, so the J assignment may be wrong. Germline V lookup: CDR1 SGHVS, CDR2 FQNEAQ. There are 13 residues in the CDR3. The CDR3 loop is CASSFASSYEQYF. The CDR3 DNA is TGTGCCAGCAGCTTTGCTAGCTCCTACGAGCAGTACTTC.

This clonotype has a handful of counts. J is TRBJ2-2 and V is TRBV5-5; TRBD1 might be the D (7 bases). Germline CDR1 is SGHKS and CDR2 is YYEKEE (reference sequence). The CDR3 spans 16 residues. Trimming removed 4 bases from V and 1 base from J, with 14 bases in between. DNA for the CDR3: TGTGCCAGCAGCATGGAGGGGGCACGGAACACCGGGGAGCTGTTTTTT. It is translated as CASSMEGARNTGELFF.

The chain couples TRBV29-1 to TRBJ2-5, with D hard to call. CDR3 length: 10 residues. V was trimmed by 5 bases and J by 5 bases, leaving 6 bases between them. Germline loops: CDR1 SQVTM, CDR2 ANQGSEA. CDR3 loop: CSVNLETQYF. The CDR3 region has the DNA TGCAGCGTTAACTTGGAGACCCAGTACTTC.

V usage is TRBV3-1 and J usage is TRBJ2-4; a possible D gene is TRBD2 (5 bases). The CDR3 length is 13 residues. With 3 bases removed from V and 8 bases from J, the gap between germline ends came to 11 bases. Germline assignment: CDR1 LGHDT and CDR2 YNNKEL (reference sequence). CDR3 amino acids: CASSQNLGDIQYF. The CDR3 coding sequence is TGTGCCAGCAGCCAGAACCTCGGGGACATTCAGTACTTC.

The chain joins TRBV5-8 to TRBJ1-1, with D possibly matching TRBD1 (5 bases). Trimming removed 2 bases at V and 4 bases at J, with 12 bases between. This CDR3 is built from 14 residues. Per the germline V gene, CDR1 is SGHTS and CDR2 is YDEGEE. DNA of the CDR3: TGTGCCAGCAGCTTTCAGGGCCTGGCCACTGAAGCTTTCTTT. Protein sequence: CASSFQGLATEAFF.

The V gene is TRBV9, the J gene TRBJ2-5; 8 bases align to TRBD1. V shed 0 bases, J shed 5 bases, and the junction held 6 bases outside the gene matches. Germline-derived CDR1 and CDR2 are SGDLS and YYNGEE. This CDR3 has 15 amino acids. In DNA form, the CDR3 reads TGTGCCAGCAGCGTAGCAGGGGGCCTTAAGGAGACCCAGTACTTC. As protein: CASSVAGGLKETQYF.

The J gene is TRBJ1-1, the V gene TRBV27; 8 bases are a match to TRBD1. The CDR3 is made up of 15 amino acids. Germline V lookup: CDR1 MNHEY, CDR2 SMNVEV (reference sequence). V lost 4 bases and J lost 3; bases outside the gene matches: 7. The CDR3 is CASSSRTGRDTEAFF. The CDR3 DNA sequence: TGTGCCAGCAGTTCCCGGACAGGGAGGGACACTGAAGCTTTCTTT.

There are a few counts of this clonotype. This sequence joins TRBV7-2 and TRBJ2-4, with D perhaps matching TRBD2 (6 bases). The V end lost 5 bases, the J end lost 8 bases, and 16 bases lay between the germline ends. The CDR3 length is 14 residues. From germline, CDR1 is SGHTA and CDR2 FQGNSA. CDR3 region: CASSPRGGRDIQYF. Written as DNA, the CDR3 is TGTGCCAGCAGCCCAAGGGGAGGTCGGGACATTCAGTACTTC. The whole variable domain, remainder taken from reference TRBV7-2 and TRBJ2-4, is GAGVSQSPSNKVTEKGKDVELRCDPISGHTALYWYRQSLGQGLEFLIYFQGNSAPDKSGLPSDRFSAERTGGSVSTLTIQRTQQEDSAVYLCASSPRGGRDIQYFGAGTRLSVL.

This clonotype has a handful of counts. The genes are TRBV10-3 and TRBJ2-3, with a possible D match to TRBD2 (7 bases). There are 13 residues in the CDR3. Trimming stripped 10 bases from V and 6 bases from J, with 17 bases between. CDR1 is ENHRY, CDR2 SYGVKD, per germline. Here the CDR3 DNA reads TGTGCCACCGAGTTAGGGGGGGGCGATACGCAGTATTTT. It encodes CATELGGGDTQYF.

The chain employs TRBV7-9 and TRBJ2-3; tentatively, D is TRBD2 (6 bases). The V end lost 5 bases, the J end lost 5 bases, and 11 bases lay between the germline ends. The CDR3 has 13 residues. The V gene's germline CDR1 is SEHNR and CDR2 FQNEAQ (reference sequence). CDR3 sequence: CASSRLVQDTQYF. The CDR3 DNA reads TGTGCCAGCAGCCGACTAGTCCAAGATACGCAGTATTTT.

Written as DNA, the CDR3 is TGTGCCAGCAGCCCCGGGACAGGGCTGCGGGAGACCCAGTACTTC. Encoded protein: CASSPGTGLRETQYF. The chain employs TRBV7-2 and TRBJ2-5; 9 nucleotides match TRBD1. CDR1 SGHTA and CDR2 FQGNSA come from the germline V gene. The CDR3 has 15 residues. Trimming removed 5 bases from V and 5 bases from J; junction bases left unmatched: 9.

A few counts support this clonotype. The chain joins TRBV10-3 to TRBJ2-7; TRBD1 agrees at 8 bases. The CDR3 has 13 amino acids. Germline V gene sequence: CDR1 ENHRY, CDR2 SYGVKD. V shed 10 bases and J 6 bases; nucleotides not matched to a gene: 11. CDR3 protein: CATEVDREGEQYF. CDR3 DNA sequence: TGTGCCACCGAAGTGGACAGGGAAGGCGAGCAGTACTTC.

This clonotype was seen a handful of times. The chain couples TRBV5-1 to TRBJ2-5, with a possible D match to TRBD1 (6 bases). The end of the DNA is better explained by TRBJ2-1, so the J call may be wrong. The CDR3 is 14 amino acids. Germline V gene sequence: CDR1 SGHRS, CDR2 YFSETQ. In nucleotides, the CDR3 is TGCGCCAGCACCACAGGGATCAACTACAATGAGCAGTTCTTC. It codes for CASTTGINYNEQFF.

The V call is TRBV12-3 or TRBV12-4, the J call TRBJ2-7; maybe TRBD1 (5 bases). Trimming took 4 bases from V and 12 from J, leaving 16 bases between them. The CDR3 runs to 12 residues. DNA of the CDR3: TGTGCCAGCAGTTACCACGCCAGGGTAACGTACTTC. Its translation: CASSYHARVTYF.

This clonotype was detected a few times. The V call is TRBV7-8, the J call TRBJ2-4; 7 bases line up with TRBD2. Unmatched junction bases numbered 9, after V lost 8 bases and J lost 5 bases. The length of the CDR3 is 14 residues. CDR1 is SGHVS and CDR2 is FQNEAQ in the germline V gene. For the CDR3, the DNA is TGTGCCAGCGGCTCCCGGGGGGTCCAAAACATTCAGTACTTC. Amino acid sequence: CASGSRGVQNIQYF. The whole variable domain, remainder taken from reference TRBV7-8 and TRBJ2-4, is GAGVSQSPRYKVAKRGQDVALRCDPISGHVSLFWYQQALGQGPEFLTYFQNEAQLDKSGLPSDRFFAERPEGSVSTLKIQRTQQEDSAVYLCASGSRGVQNIQYFGAGTRLSVL.

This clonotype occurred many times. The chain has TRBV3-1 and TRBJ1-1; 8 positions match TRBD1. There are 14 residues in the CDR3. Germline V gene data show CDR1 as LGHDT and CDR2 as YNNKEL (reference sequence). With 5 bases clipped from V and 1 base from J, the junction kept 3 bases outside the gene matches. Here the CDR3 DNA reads TGTGCCAGCAGCGTAGACAGGGGGAACACTGAAGCTTTCTTT. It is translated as CASSVDRGNTEAFF.